These 21 T cell receptor beta chains were all obtained from the same sample, sequenced in a study of T cells in Graves' hyperthyroidism and ophthalmopathy. TCR beta CDR3 sequences were amplified from RNA transcripts. Initially, a first-round RT-PCR of the TCR CDR3 employed the HTBI primer set. TCRdb used MiXCR to reprocess the multiplex PCR reads, holding one entry per CDR3 protein. The sample lists roughly 740,000 distinct CDR3 sequences, 16% occurring once. What was sequenced was blood. Source of these receptors: a man aged 18 to 30 with Graves' hyperthyroidism.

The chain uses TRBV20-1 and TRBJ1-2; no reliable D call. The CDR3 sequence is 11 residues long. Germline assignment: CDR1 DFQATT and CDR2 SNEGSKA (reference sequence). V shed 1 base and J shed 9 bases, with 9 bases lying between them. The CDR3 DNA reads TGCAGTGCTAGAGTGGGCCGGAGCTACACCTTC. Encoded protein: CSARVGRSYTF.

V usage is TRBV28 and J usage is TRBJ1-4; 9 bases fit TRBD1. The CDR3 covers 14 residues. The V gene end was trimmed by 8 bases and the J gene end by 6 bases; junction bases not matched to a gene: 7. Germline V gives CDR1 MDHEN, CDR2 SYDVKM. The CDR3 protein is CASSTGGRDEKLFF. The CDR3 DNA reads as TGTGCCAGCTCGACAGGGGGGCGGGATGAAAAACTGTTTTTT.

This clonotype was detected many times. The DNA of the CDR3 is TGCGCCAGCAGCCAATGGCTGGGGGCGAACACTGAAGCTTTCTTT. Translated, it gives CASSQWLGANTEAFF. The chain combines TRBV4-1 with TRBJ1-1; the D gene is possibly TRBD1 (6 bases). Germline V CDR1 and CDR2: MGHRA, YSYEKL. The CDR3 spans 15 residues. V was pared by 2 bases and J by 1 base, with 11 bases between.

This clonotype came up a few times. The V call is TRBV7-9, the J call TRBJ2-7; maybe TRBD2 (6 bases). Germline loops: CDR1 SEHNR, CDR2 FQNEAQ (reference sequence). V was pared by 3 bases and J by 5 bases, with 17 bases between. This CDR3 is 15 amino acids long. Written as DNA, the CDR3 is TGTGCCAGCAGCTTGGGGACTCCCAGAGGAGACGAGCAGTACTTC. Residues: CASSLGTPRGDEQYF.

Ten or more counts support this clonotype. V usage is TRBV2 and J usage is TRBJ2-1; 9 nucleotides agree with TRBD1. Trimming cost V 6 bases and J 6 bases; bases outside gene matches: 3. Per the germline V gene, CDR1 is SNHLY and CDR2 is FYNNEI. The CDR3 has 13 amino acids. This CDR3 reads CASREDRGNEQFF. The DNA for the CDR3 is TGTGCCAGCAGAGAGGACAGGGGCAATGAGCAGTTCTTC.

This clonotype was picked up many times. V is TRBV20-1 and J is TRBJ2-7, with D possibly matching TRBD1 (6 bases). Trimming pared 7 bases from V and 3 bases from J, leaving 16 bases between. Looked up from germline, CDR1 is DFQATT and CDR2 is SNEGSKA (reference sequence). The CDR3 loop spans 13 amino acids. The CDR3 region is CSVKRTDLYEQYF. As DNA, the CDR3 is TGCAGTGTTAAACGGACAGATCTCTACGAGCAGTACTTC.

This clonotype has a handful of counts. The rearrangement links TRBV5-6 to TRBJ2-3; TRBD2 agrees at 10 bases. The germline V gene has CDR1 SGHDT and CDR2 YYEEEE. V was clipped by 3 bases and J by 10 bases; unmatched bases: 8. This CDR3 region has 14 residues. The CDR3 loop reads CASSSSASGSSQYF. Here the CDR3 DNA reads TGTGCCAGCAGCTCATCCGCTAGCGGGAGCTCGCAGTATTTT.

This chain joins TRBV7-9 and TRBJ2-1; possible D gene TRBD1, 6 bases. The CDR3 has 12 residues. The V end lost 5 bases, the J end lost 12 bases, and 14 bases lay between the germline ends. CDR1 is SEHNR, CDR2 FQNEAQ, per germline (reference sequence). The CDR3 DNA follows: TGTGCCAGCAGCGCCGACAGGCTCGGGCAGTTCTTC. Translating it yields CASSADRLGQFF.

This clonotype was detected many times. The chain uses TRBV7-9 and TRBJ2-7; weak D call: TRBD1 (7 bases). Between the trimmed V and J ends, which lost 3 bases and 5 bases, there was a span of 14 bases. The CDR3 length is 14 residues. Germline CDR1 SEHNR, CDR2 FQNEAQ (reference sequence). This CDR3 is CASSFDRDSDEQYF. CDR3 coding DNA: TGTGCCAGCAGCTTCGACAGGGACTCTGACGAGCAGTACTTC.

CDR3 residues: CASSYGPTQETQYF. CDR3 DNA sequence: TGTGCCAGCAGTTACGGGCCGACCCAAGAGACCCAGTACTTC. The chain joins TRBV6-5 to TRBJ2-5; D is uncertain. CDR1 MNHEY and CDR2 SVGAGI come from the germline V gene. There are 14 residues in the CDR3. V dropped 2 bases and J dropped 1 base, with 8 bases sitting between them.

This sequence joins TRBV7-8 and TRBJ1-2, with a weak D call TRBD1 (6 bases). Trimming cost V 2 bases and J 7 bases, with 8 bases left between them. The CDR3 runs 12 residues. In germline, CDR1 is SGHVS, CDR2 FQNEAQ. The DNA for the CDR3 is TGTGCCAGCAGCTTATTGACAGGTGGCTACACCTTC. This sequence encodes CASSLLTGGYTF.

In its sample, this clonotype was seen many times. This chain links TRBV18 with TRBJ2-7, with 7 positions matching TRBD1. The length of the CDR3 is 12 residues. Germline-derived CDR1 and CDR2 are KGHSH and LQKENI. The V gene end was trimmed by 6 bases and the J gene end by 6 bases; junction bases not matched to a gene: 5. CDR3 loop: CASSYRGSEQYF. The CDR3 bases are TGTGCCAGCTCTTACAGGGGCTCCGAGCAGTACTTC.

This clonotype was recorded a few times. The chain has TRBV7-8 and TRBJ2-3; 7 bases line up with TRBD2. Germline lookup yields CDR1 SGHVS and CDR2 FQNEAQ. After removal of 1 base from V and 6 bases from J, the junction contained 10 bases not matched to a gene. There are 16 residues in the CDR3. The CDR3 protein is CASSLVGGREGDTQYF. The CDR3 DNA is TGTGCCAGCAGCTTAGTGGGCGGGAGAGAGGGCGATACGCAGTATTTT. Supplemented by reference TRBV7-8 and TRBJ2-3, the full variable domain reads GAGVSQSPRYKVAKRGQDVALRCDPISGHVSLFWYQQALGQGPEFLTYFQNEAQLDKSGLPSDRFFAERPEGSVSTLKIQRTQQEDSAVYLCASSLVGGREGDTQYFGPGTRLTVL.

The chain is built from TRBV9 and TRBJ2-7; 10 nucleotides agree with TRBD1. CDR1 is SGDLS and CDR2 is YYNGEE in the germline V gene. V was clipped by 0 bases and J by 2 bases; unmatched bases: 8. The CDR3 spans 17 residues. DNA of the CDR3: TGTGCCAGCAGCGTAGGTATGGGACAGGGGTTCGCCTACGAGCAGTACTTC. Protein: CASSVGMGQGFAYEQYF.

There are a few counts of this clonotype. The chain combines TRBV6-6 with TRBJ1-6; D remains ambiguous. The CDR3 covers 17 residues. Germline-derived CDR1 and CDR2 are MNHNY and SVGAGI (reference sequence). V was clipped by 2 bases and J by 3 bases, with 14 bases between them. CDR3 bases: TGTGCCAGCAGTTACCGGGCGGAGTACTACTATAATTCACCCCTCCACTTT. Translation gives CASSYRAEYYYNSPLHF.

This clonotype was picked up a small number of times. J is TRBJ2-1 and V is TRBV10-3; 7 nucleotides match TRBD1. The CDR3 is made up of 13 amino acids. Germline CDR1 ENHRY, CDR2 SYGVKD. V shed 9 bases and J 7 bases; nucleotides not matched to a gene: 9. For the CDR3, the DNA is TGTGCCATACAAGACAGGGTTGTAAATGAGCAGTTCTTC. It codes for CAIQDRVVNEQFF.

This clonotype has ten or more counts. The rearrangement links TRBV6-5 to TRBJ2-7, with 12 nucleotides matching TRBD2. V trimming: 4 bases; J trimming: 6 bases; junction bases outside the gene matches: 7. This CDR3 has 15 residues. Per germline, CDR1 MNHEY and CDR2 SVGAGI. The CDR3 DNA reads TGTGCCAGCAGTTCATCTCTAGCGGGAGGGCCCGAGCAGTACTTC. Encoded protein: CASSSSLAGGPEQYF.

This clonotype occurred many times. This sequence joins TRBV12-3 or TRBV12-4 and TRBJ2-1, with 15 positions matching TRBD2. There are 16 residues in the CDR3. The V gene end was trimmed by 4 bases and the J gene end by 7 bases; junction bases not matched to a gene: 5. The CDR3 protein is CASSSRTSGRVNEQFF. The CDR3 nucleotides are TGTGCCAGCAGTTCACGGACTAGCGGGAGGGTGAATGAGCAGTTCTTC.

This clonotype was seen a handful of times. The rearrangement links TRBV3-1 to TRBJ2-3; no definite D call. CDR1 LGHDT and CDR2 YNNKEL come from the germline V gene (reference sequence). Trimming cost V 0 bases and J 4 bases, with 14 bases left between them. CDR3 length equals 16 residues. CDR3 sequence: CASSQEKRASADTQYF. For the CDR3, the DNA is TGTGCCAGCAGCCAAGAGAAGAGAGCTTCCGCAGATACGCAGTATTTT.

The chain employs TRBV3-1 and TRBJ2-7; 13 positions match TRBD2. CDR3 length equals 16 residues. Germline-derived CDR1 and CDR2 are LGHDT and YNNKEL (reference sequence). The junction had 3 bases not matched to a gene; V was cut back by 0 bases and J by 4 bases. DNA of the CDR3: TGTGCCAGCAGCCAAGAAGGACTAGCGGGAGAGTACGAGCAGTACTTC. Encoded protein: CASSQEGLAGEYEQYF.

The gene calls are TRBV20-1 and TRBJ2-1; TRBD2 is a possible D gene (6 bases). The germline CDR1 and CDR2 sequences are DFQATT and SNEGSKA (reference sequence). This CDR3 is 14 amino acids long. V lost 3 bases, J lost 4 bases, and 13 bases lay in between. DNA of the CDR3: TGCAGTGCTAGCCCAGGGACTTATTACAATGAGCAGTTCTTC. The encoded protein is CSASPGTYYNEQFF.